Shown below are 9 T cell receptor beta chains from a single sample sequenced in a study of cytomegalovirus exposure and HLA in healthy donors. Primers included in the PCR were 60 Vbeta and 13 Jbeta primers. This table comes from immunoSEQ multiplex PCR, and its TCRdb copy is limited to in-frame clones, with some not included. The data hold around 190,000 clones, with over 70% observed a single time. Sequenced material: PBMCs. Every receptor here comes from a middle-aged man in good health and CMV-seronegative.

This clone has only one observation. The chain uses TRBV30 and TRBJ2-7; 8 nucleotides line up with TRBD2. CDR1 is GTSNPN and CDR2 is SVGIG in the germline V gene (reference sequence). The CDR3 spans 13 residues. Unmatched junction bases numbered 7, after V lost 0 bases and J lost 9 bases. Written as DNA, the CDR3 is TGTGCCTGGAGTGTAACCGGGAGCGGGGGGCAGTACTTC. Its translation: CAWSVTGSGGQYF. Full variable domain (missing parts from reference TRBV30 and TRBJ2-7): SQTIHQWPATLVQPVGSPLSLECTVEGTSNPNLYWYRQAAGRGLQLLFYSVGIGQISSEVPQNLSASRPQDRQFILSSKKLLLSDSGFYLCAWSVTGSGGQYFGPGTRLTVT.

The genes are TRBV5-4 and TRBJ2-3; tentatively, D is TRBD1 (7 bases). CDR1 is SGHNT, CDR2 YYREEE, per germline (reference sequence). Trimming pared 4 bases from V and 0 bases from J, leaving 15 bases between. This CDR3 is built from 16 residues. The CDR3 nucleotides read TGTGCCAGCAGCCGCGGGACAGCCGATAGCACAGATACGCAGTATTTT. This encodes CASSRGTADSTDTQYF. Filled out from reference TRBV5-4 and TRBJ2-3, the complete variable domain reads ETGVTQSPTHLIKTRGQQVTLRCSSQSGHNTVSWYQQALGQGPQFIFQYYREEENGRGNFPPRFSGLQFPNYSSELNVNALELDDSALYLCASSRGTADSTDTQYFGPGTRLTVL.

J is TRBJ2-2 and V is TRBV10-3, with TRBD1 matching over 9 bases. The V and J ends lost 0 bases and 6 bases, in that order; junction bases with no gene match: 8. The germline gives CDR1 ENHRY, CDR2 SYGVKD. The CDR3 covers 17 residues. The CDR3 loop reads CAISESLGTGSPGELFF. In nucleotides, the CDR3 is TGTGCCATCAGTGAGTCTCTGGGGACAGGGAGTCCCGGGGAGCTGTTTTTT.

This clone has a handful of counts. This sequence joins TRBV11-2 and TRBJ2-7; D call uncertain. This CDR3 spans 15 amino acids. CDR1 and CDR2 from the germline V gene are SGHAT and FQNNGV. Trimming stripped 6 bases from V and 7 bases from J, with 22 bases between. The CDR3 region is CASRKLGWAVSEQYF. The CDR3 DNA sequence: TGTGCCAGCAGAAAATTAGGTTGGGCTGTTTCGGAGCAGTACTTC.

The chain combines TRBV5-4 with TRBJ2-1; 9 bases are shared with TRBD2. CDR1 and CDR2 from the germline V gene are SGHNT and YYREEE (reference sequence). The CDR3 runs to 15 residues. The ends lost 6 bases at V and 8 bases at J; junction bases unmatched: 12. The CDR3 bases are TGTGCCAGCACACGGGGGAGCGGGAGGTTAGATGAGCAGTTCTTC. It specifies CASTRGSGRLDEQFF.

There are a few counts of this clone. The chain recombines TRBV7-9 with TRBJ1-1; tentative D call: TRBD1 (5 bases). The ends were cut back, 6 bases at V and 11 bases at J, with 16 bases in the middle. The CDR3 runs to 12 residues. Looked up from germline, CDR1 is SEHNR and CDR2 is FQNEAQ (reference sequence). As DNA, the CDR3 is TGTGCCAGCAGTTTCCCGGCAGGGAACGCTTTCTTT. Translation gives CASSFPAGNAFF. The full variable domain, in which reference TRBV7-9 and TRBJ1-1 provide the parts outside the CDR3, is DTGVSQNPRHKITKRGQNVTFRCDPISEHNRLYWYRQTLGQGPEFLTYFQNEAQLEKSRLLSDRFSAERPKGSFSTLEIQRTEQGDSAMYLCASSFPAGNAFFGQGTRLTVV.

The chain employs TRBV6-1 and TRBJ2-5; tentatively, D is TRBD2 (5 bases). The germline V gene has CDR1 MNHNS and CDR2 SASEGT. Deletions cut 1 base from V and 6 bases from J, with 15 bases between. The CDR3 covers 15 residues. The CDR3 DNA is TGTGCCAGCAGTGAAGGAGCGGAGCGAACCCAGACCCAGTACTTC. It codes for CASSEGAERTQTQYF.

The rearrangement uses TRBV7-9 and TRBJ1-1; no reliable D call. Germline V lookup: CDR1 SEHNR, CDR2 FQNEAQ (reference sequence). The ends were cut back, 1 base at V and 0 bases at J, with 6 bases in the middle. The length of the CDR3 is 14 residues. As DNA, the CDR3 is TGTGCCAGCAGCTTAGAGAGGCTGAACACTGAAGCTTTCTTT. Translated, it gives CASSLERLNTEAFF.

This chain connects TRBV7-2 to TRBJ2-3, with no clear D. Germline CDR1 SGHTA, CDR2 FQGNSA. There are 14 residues in the CDR3. V was clipped by 0 bases and J by 1 base, with 5 bases between them. For the CDR3, the DNA is TGTGCCAGCAGCTTAGCGGCCCGCACAGATACGCAGTATTTT. Encoded protein: CASSLAARTDTQYF.